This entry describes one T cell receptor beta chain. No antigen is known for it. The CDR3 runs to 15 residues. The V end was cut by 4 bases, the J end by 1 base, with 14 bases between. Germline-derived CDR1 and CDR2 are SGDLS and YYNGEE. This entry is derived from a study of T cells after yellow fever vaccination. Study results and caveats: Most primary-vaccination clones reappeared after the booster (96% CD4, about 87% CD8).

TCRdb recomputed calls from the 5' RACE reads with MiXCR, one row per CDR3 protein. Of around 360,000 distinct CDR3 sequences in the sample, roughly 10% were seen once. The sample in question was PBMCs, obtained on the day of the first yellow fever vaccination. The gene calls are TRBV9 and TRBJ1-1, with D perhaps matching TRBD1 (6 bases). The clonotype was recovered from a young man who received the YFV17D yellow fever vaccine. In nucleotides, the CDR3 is TGTGCCAGCAGCACGACCGGACAGTCGAACACTGAAGCTTTCTTT. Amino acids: CASSTTGQSNTEAFF.